Presented here are 8 T cell receptor beta chains from one specimen sequenced in a study of regulatory and conventional T cells in RAG deficiency (dated 2017 in TCRdb). The method behind the library was the immunoSEQ multiplex PCR assay. TCRdb's version of the immuneACCESS table is confined to in-frame rearrangements and falls short of the full clone set. An unresolved V gene accounts for under half of the shortfall where checked; the remainder is of unknown origin. The sample has over 7,500 clones on record, approximately 80% of them singletons. 34% of the sample rests with the top ten. Separately, the same data were catalogued under a study of regulatory T cells. The second investigation adds: For the multiplex PCR, 52 forward TRBV primers and 13 reverse TRBJ primers were used, and amplification bias was corrected with both assay-based and computational methods.

Sequenced material: CD8+ T cells sorted from blood. The receptor set was obtained from a human donor in good health.

This clone occurred a few times. The J gene is TRBJ2-7, the V gene TRBV5-8, with no clear D. Germline V gene lookup returns CDR1 SGHTS and CDR2 YDEGEE. The V and J ends lost 4 bases and 1 base respectively, with 15 bases between them. The CDR3 spans 15 residues. The CDR3 DNA follows: TGTGCCAGCAGCCTTAGAGAGGCACCTTCCTACGAGCAGTACTTC. Translating it yields CASSLREAPSYEQYF. The full variable domain, completed using reference TRBV5-8 and TRBJ2-7, is EAGVTQSPTHLIKTRGQQATLRCSPISGHTSVYWYQQALGLGLQFLLWYDEGEERNRGNFPPRFSGRQFPNYSSELNVNALELEDSALYLCASSLREAPSYEQYFGPGTRLTVT.

V is TRBV6-1 and J is TRBJ2-7; perhaps TRBD2 as D (6 bases). Deletions cut 5 bases from V and 7 bases from J, with 9 bases between. This CDR3 region has 11 residues. Germline CDR1 is MNHNS and CDR2 is SASEGT. CDR3 residues: CASSQGLEQYF. CDR3 nucleotides: TGTGCCAGCAGTCAAGGACTAGAGCAGTACTTC.

This rearrangement joins TRBV12-2 to TRBJ2-1. TRBV12-2 is labeled a pseudogene. This CDR3 is built from 18 residues. As DNA, the CDR3 is TGTGCAAGTCGCTTAGGGCAACACAGACTTATTGCGTACAATGAGCAGTTCTTC. This encodes CASRLGQHRLIAYNEQFF.

A note on this clone: This CDR3 is also generated by other DNA sequences in the sample. As DNA, the CDR3 is TGTGCCAGCAGTTTAGTCGGGAGGGTTGCGGATACGCAGTATTTT. It translates to CASSLVGRVADTQYF. This chain joins TRBV28 and TRBJ2-3, with 8 bases aligning to TRBD2. After removal of 2 bases from V and 6 bases from J, the junction contained 7 bases not matched to a gene. Germline V gene data show CDR1 as MDHEN and CDR2 as SYDVKM. This CDR3 comprises 15 residues.

In its sample, this clone was seen a few times. The chain couples TRBV7-6 to TRBJ2-5; D ambiguous. Germline V gene lookup returns CDR1 SGHVS and CDR2 FNYEAQ. CDR3 length: 14 amino acids. The V and J ends lost 0 bases and 1 base respectively, with 6 bases between them. The CDR3 is CASSLAPGQETQYF. For the CDR3, the DNA is TGTGCCAGCAGCTTAGCACCGGGCCAAGAGACCCAGTACTTC.

As for this clone: In the same sample, other DNA sequences code for this CDR3. This rearrangement joins TRBV7-8 to TRBJ1-1; no clear D gene. Looked up from germline, CDR1 is SGHVS and CDR2 is FQNEAQ. CDR3 size: 13 residues. V was trimmed by 3 bases and J by 1 base, leaving 6 bases between them. CDR3: CASSFRTNTEAFF. In nucleotides, the CDR3 is TGTGCCAGCAGCTTTCGTACGAACACTGAAGCTTTCTTT.

V gene TRBV28 combines with J gene TRBJ2-3, with TRBD2 matching 8 bases. The CDR3 length is 16 residues. Germline loops: CDR1 MDHEN, CDR2 SYDVKM. The V segment lost 7 bases and the J segment 4 bases; nucleotides outside the gene matches: 13. CDR3 sequence: CASTLPVSGSSDTQYF. The CDR3 nucleotides read TGTGCCAGCACCCTCCCCGTGAGCGGGAGTTCAGATACGCAGTATTTT. Supplemented by reference TRBV28 and TRBJ2-3, the full variable domain reads DVKVTQSSRYLVKRTGEKVFLECVQDMDHENMFWYRQDPGLGLRLIYFSYDVKMKEKGDIPEGYSVSREKKERFSLILESASTNQTSMYLCASTLPVSGSSDTQYFGPGTRLTVL.

This chain links TRBV19 with TRBJ2-3; possible D gene TRBD1, 5 bases. The CDR3 spans 17 residues. V was trimmed by 2 bases and J by 2 bases, leaving 17 bases between them. CDR1 is LNHDA, CDR2 SQIVND, per germline (reference sequence). CDR3 sequence: CASSIRTPHFHTDTQYF. In nucleotides, the CDR3 is TGTGCCAGTAGTATAAGGACACCTCACTTCCACACAGATACGCAGTATTTT.